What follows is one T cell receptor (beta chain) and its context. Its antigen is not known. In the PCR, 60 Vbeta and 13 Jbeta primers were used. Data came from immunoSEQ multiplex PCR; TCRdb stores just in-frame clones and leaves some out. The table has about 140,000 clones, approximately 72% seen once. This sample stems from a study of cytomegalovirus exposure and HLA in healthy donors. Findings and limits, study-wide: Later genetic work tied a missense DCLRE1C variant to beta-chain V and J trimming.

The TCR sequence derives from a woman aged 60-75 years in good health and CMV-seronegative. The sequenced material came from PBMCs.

CDR3 residues: CASSQNRGSSPLHF. In DNA, the CDR3 is TGTGCCAGCAGCCAAAACAGGGGTAGTTCACCCCTCCACTTT. The chain uses TRBV14 and TRBJ1-6, with TRBD1 matching over 7 bases. CDR3 size: 14 residues. After removal of 2 bases from V and 9 bases from J, the junction contained 4 bases not matched to a gene. Germline V CDR1 and CDR2: SGHDN, FVKESK.